The source of this T cell receptor (beta chain) is a study of T cells in Graves' hyperthyroidism and ophthalmopathy. Study background: Upon initial diagnosis and before any treatment, peripheral blood was collected. Study results and limitations: Most thyroid clonotypes that were expanded above 0.001 also turned up in blood.

Uncontrolled infection, other autoimmune disease, pregnancy or lactation barred patients from enrollment. On this clonotype itself: What it binds is not known.

TCR beta CDR3 regions were amplified from RNA. The HTBI set primed first-round TCR CDR3 RT-PCR. From the multiplex PCR reads, TCRdb called clonotypes with MiXCR, one entry per CDR3 protein. Seen here are a few hundred thousand distinct CDR3 sequences, just under 25% observed once, and the top ten hold around four fifths. This CDR3 region has 16 residues. V trimming: 4 bases; J trimming: 4 bases; junction bases outside the gene matches: 6. Germline V gene data show CDR1 as ENHRY and CDR2 as SYGVKD. What was sequenced was blood. The sequence derives from a man over 45 with Graves' hyperthyroidism. The chain recombines TRBV10-3 with TRBJ2-5; TRBD2 matches at 13 bases. The CDR3 here is CAISAGLAGVRETQYF. The CDR3 DNA reads as TGTGCCATCAGTGCCGGACTAGCGGGAGTCAGAGAGACCCAGTACTTC.